These 31 T cell receptor beta chains were all obtained from the same sample, sequenced in a study of blood T cell repertoires in COVID-19 (dated by TCRdb to about 2020). The library was built by means of the immunoSEQ multiplex PCR assay. The table comes from immuneACCESS by way of TCRdb, which keeps in-frame sequences with V and J called. Part of the clones is missing from these tables; in studies checked, under half for an unresolved V gene and the rest for unknown reasons. Across this sample there are 300,000 to 350,000 clones, with roughly 90% seen only once. The top ten clonotypes cover 1% of the sample. Sequenced sample: peripheral blood. The source of these receptors is a woman in her forties with COVID-19, enrolled during active disease.

V gene TRBV11-3 combines with J gene TRBJ2-2, with 13 bases identical to TRBD2. Germline V gives CDR1 SGHNT, CDR2 YENEEA. CDR3 length equals 16 residues. V shed 1 base, J shed 6 bases, and the junction held 2 bases outside the gene matches. CDR3 amino acids: CASSLVLAGGPGELFF. The CDR3 DNA reads TGTGCCAGCAGCTTAGTACTAGCGGGAGGGCCCGGGGAGCTGTTTTTT.

The V gene is TRBV6-6, the J gene TRBJ1-6, with no clear D. Looked up from germline, CDR1 is MNHNY and CDR2 is SVGAGI (reference sequence). Trimming shortened V by 6 bases and J by 9 bases, and 12 bases separated the two germline ends. The CDR3 spans 13 residues. CDR3 amino acids: CASSTDWSSPLHF. The DNA of the CDR3 is TGTGCCAGCAGCACGGATTGGAGTTCACCCCTCCACTTT.

The CDR3 loop is CASSSLLAGINEQFF. The CDR3 bases are TGTGCCAGCAGCTCCCTCCTAGCGGGAATTAATGAGCAGTTCTTC. This chain connects TRBV5-4 to TRBJ2-1, with 9 positions matching TRBD2. The J segment lost 7 bases and the V segment lost 3 bases, leaving 8 bases of the junction unmatched. Per the germline V gene, CDR1 is SGHNT and CDR2 is YYREEE (reference sequence). The CDR3 contains 15 residues.

The DNA for the CDR3 is TGTGCCAGCAATACGACAGGGCCCAAAAACATTCAGTACTTC. Residues: CASNTTGPKNIQYF. V gene TRBV25-1 combines with J gene TRBJ2-4; 7 positions match TRBD1. The germline gives CDR1 MGHDK, CDR2 SYGVNS. The V and J ends lost 7 bases and 2 bases, in that order; junction bases with no gene match: 5. There are 14 residues in the CDR3. Full variable domain (remainder filled in from reference TRBV25-1 and TRBJ2-4): EADIYQTPRYLVIGTGKKITLECSQTMGHDKMYWYQQDPGMELHLIHYSYGVNSTEKGDLSSESTVSRIRTEHFPLTLESARPSHTSQYLCASNTTGPKNIQYFGAGTRLSVL.

This sequence joins TRBV21-1 and TRBJ2-1; TRBD2 is the table's D call and was not checked against the DNA. TRBV21-1 is described as a pseudogene. The CDR3 loop spans 15 amino acids. The CDR3 loop reads CASSKKLASGRRQFF. CDR3 bases: TGTGCCAGCAGCAAAAAATTGGCTAGCGGGAGAAGGCAGTTCTTC.

V usage is TRBV2 and J usage is TRBJ2-2; D might be TRBD1 (6 bases). CDR1 is SNHLY and CDR2 is FYNNEI in the germline V gene. The CDR3 consists of 13 residues. V was cut by 6 bases and J by 2 bases, with 7 bases left in between. The CDR3 coding sequence is TGTGCCAGCAGACAGGGTAACACCGGGGAGCTGTTTTTT. Residues: CASRQGNTGELFF.

The chain links TRBV19 to TRBJ1-2; a possible D gene is TRBD1 (6 bases). Germline loops: CDR1 LNHDA, CDR2 SQIVND (reference sequence). CDR3 size: 15 residues. V was pared by 1 base and J by 4 bases, with 13 bases between. The CDR3 coding sequence is TGTGCCAGTAGTATAGGGGGGCTTAGCTCCTATGGCTACACCTTC. It encodes CASSIGGLSSYGYTF.

The chain combines TRBV28 with TRBJ2-1; D not certain. Trimming removed 3 bases at V and 5 bases at J, with 8 bases between. The length of the CDR3 is 13 residues. Germline CDR1 reads MDHEN; CDR2 reads SYDVKM. The DNA of the CDR3 is TGTGCCAGCAGTTTTATCGGTGACAATGAGCAGTTCTTC. Translating gives CASSFIGDNEQFF.

The chain combines TRBV28 with TRBJ1-5; tentatively, D is TRBD1 (6 bases). The CDR3 has 14 amino acids. V lost 4 bases and J 10 bases, leaving 17 bases between the germline ends. Germline V gene lookup returns CDR1 MDHEN and CDR2 SYDVKM. The CDR3 DNA reads as TGTGCCAGCAGTTCACGGGGGGGGCCAGAACCCCAGCATTTT. Translated, it gives CASSSRGGPEPQHF. The whole variable domain, remainder taken from reference TRBV28 and TRBJ1-5, is DVKVTQSSRYLVKRTGEKVFLECVQDMDHENMFWYRQDPGLGLRLIYFSYDVKMKEKGDIPEGYSVSREKKERFSLILESASTNQTSMYLCASSSRGGPEPQHFGDGTRLSIL.

This chain connects TRBV6-6 to TRBJ2-2; D remains unclear. Trimming took 0 bases from V and 1 from J, leaving 9 bases between them. Per germline, CDR1 MNHNY and CDR2 SVGAGI (reference sequence). The CDR3 runs 16 residues. The CDR3 region has the DNA TGTGCCAGCAGTTACTCAAATCCTAAGAACACCGGGGAGCTGTTTTTT. Translation: CASSYSNPKNTGELFF.

The V gene is TRBV3-1 (or the pseudogene TRBV3-2), the J gene TRBJ2-1; 7 bases align to TRBD2. Germline lookup yields CDR1 LGHDT and CDR2 YNNKEL (reference sequence). The CDR3 has 14 amino acids. J gave up 4 bases and V 9 bases, and 9 bases lay outside the gene matches. The CDR3 region has the DNA TGTGCCAGTGGCGAGCGGGGTTCGTACAATGAGCAGTTCTTC. Translation gives CASGERGSYNEQFF.

This chain links TRBV28 with TRBJ2-2, with 9 bases aligning to TRBD1. The length of the CDR3 is 16 residues. Germline lookup yields CDR1 MDHEN and CDR2 SYDVKM. V was clipped by 6 bases and J by 5 bases; unmatched bases: 10. In DNA, the CDR3 is TGTGCCAGCAGCCCAATACAGGGGGCGGGGACCGGGGAGCTGTTTTTT. It encodes CASSPIQGAGTGELFF.

The chain combines TRBV20-1 with TRBJ2-5; no clear D gene. This CDR3 comprises 13 residues. The V gene lost 3 bases and the J gene lost 1 base, with 9 bases spanning the gap. Germline CDR1 is DFQATT and CDR2 is SNEGSKA (reference sequence). CDR3 in DNA: TGCAGTGCTAGTTTCGGTACCCAAGAGACCCAGTACTTC. Protein product: CSASFGTQETQYF.

This chain connects TRBV19 to TRBJ1-1; D is perhaps TRBD1 (6 bases). This CDR3 contains 14 residues. CDR1 and CDR2 (germline): LNHDA, SQIVND (reference sequence). With 4 bases removed from V and 11 bases from J, the gap between germline ends came to 20 bases. In nucleotides, the CDR3 is TGTGCCAGTAGTAATCCGGGACACAGCGGCTCGGCTTTCTTT. Amino acids: CASSNPGHSGSAFF.

This clone was seen just once. This chain links TRBV5-1 with TRBJ2-5, with no clear D. V was cut by 0 bases and J by 1 base, with 7 bases left in between. Germline CDR1 SGHRS, CDR2 YFSETQ. The CDR3 runs 14 residues. The CDR3 loop is CASSLDSLQETQYF. The CDR3 DNA reads as TGCGCCAGCAGCTTGGACAGCCTCCAAGAGACCCAGTACTTC.

V usage is TRBV5-1 and J usage is TRBJ2-5; perhaps TRBD1 as D (6 bases). Trimming stripped 4 bases from V and 1 base from J, with 17 bases between. Germline-derived CDR1 and CDR2 are SGHRS and YFSETQ. The CDR3 is 16 residues long. The CDR3 loop reads CASSPQLTGAQETQYF. As DNA, the CDR3 is TGCGCCAGCAGCCCCCAATTGACAGGCGCCCAAGAGACCCAGTACTTC.

The chain uses TRBV29-1 and TRBJ1-2, with 10 bases aligning to TRBD1. With 6 bases clipped from V and 7 bases from J, the junction kept 2 bases outside the gene matches. This CDR3 comprises 11 residues. Germline V gene lookup returns CDR1 SQVTM and CDR2 ANQGSEA. The CDR3 loop reads CSVDRGLGYTF. CDR3 in DNA: TGCAGCGTCGACAGGGGGCTTGGCTACACCTTC.

This chain uses TRBV5-1 with TRBJ1-2; 8 bases map to TRBD1. CDR3 length equals 14 residues. V shed 4 bases and J 8 bases; nucleotides not matched to a gene: 10. The V gene's germline CDR1 is SGHRS and CDR2 YFSETQ. As DNA, the CDR3 is TGCGCCAGCAGCCCGGGACAGGACGCGCGGGGCTACACCTTC. This encodes CASSPGQDARGYTF.

The gene calls are TRBV5-1 and TRBJ2-1; 11 bases match TRBD2. From germline, CDR1 is SGHRS and CDR2 YFSETQ. V lost 0 bases and J lost 0; bases outside the gene matches: 8. The CDR3 is 19 residues long. The CDR3 reads CASSLEGTSGYSSYNEQFF. Written as DNA, the CDR3 is TGCGCCAGCAGCTTGGAAGGGACTAGCGGTTATAGCTCCTACAATGAGCAGTTCTTC.

The rearrangement uses TRBV5-1 and TRBJ1-2, with a possible D match to TRBD1 (5 bases). The V gene lost 7 bases and the J gene lost 2 bases, with 9 bases spanning the gap. Germline-derived CDR1 and CDR2 are SGHRS and YFSETQ. This CDR3 is 12 amino acids long. Written as DNA, the CDR3 is TGCGCCAGCGGTACAGGCAACTATGGCTACACCTTC. This translates into CASGTGNYGYTF.

The count of this clone is one. The V call is TRBV20-1, the J call TRBJ1-6; D unresolved. Trimming took off 3 bases at V and 7 bases at J, with 7 bases between the two ends. The CDR3 loop spans 12 amino acids. In germline, CDR1 is DFQATT, CDR2 SNEGSKA (reference sequence). The chain's CDR3 is CSASDGNSPLHF. CDR3 sequence (DNA): TGCAGTGCTAGTGACGGGAATTCACCCCTCCACTTT.

The chain carries TRBV24-1 and TRBJ1-1; TRBD1 aligns across 8 bases. V shed 5 bases and J 3 bases; nucleotides not matched to a gene: 7. This CDR3 has 15 residues. CDR1 KGHDR and CDR2 SFDVKD come from the germline V gene. CDR3 residues: CATSGSGQGDTEAFF. CDR3 bases: TGTGCCACCAGTGGTTCCGGACAGGGAGACACTGAAGCTTTCTTT.

This clone has a handful of counts. The CDR3 protein is CASSQDWGQKNTEAFF. The CDR3 DNA is TGTGCCAGCAGCCAAGATTGGGGACAGAAGAACACTGAAGCTTTCTTT. V usage is TRBV3-1 (or the pseudogene TRBV3-2) and J usage is TRBJ1-1, with 7 bases matching TRBD1. Germline V gene data show CDR1 as LGHDT and CDR2 as YNNKEL (reference sequence). The length of the CDR3 is 16 residues. V was pared by 0 bases and J by 1 base, with 5 bases of the junction left unmatched.

The chain employs TRBV7-9 and TRBJ2-3; D call uncertain. Deletions cut 4 bases from V and 4 bases from J, with 9 bases between. Germline CDR1 and CDR2: SEHNR and FQNEAQ (reference sequence). The CDR3 consists of 13 residues. The CDR3 bases are TGTGCCAGCAGCTCCGCGTCGGCAGATACGCAGTATTTT. Translated: CASSSASADTQYF.

The chain joins TRBV21-1 to TRBJ1-1. TRBV21-1 constitutes a pseudogene. CDR3 length equals 15 residues. The CDR3 loop is CASSKAEAPRTEAFF. The CDR3 coding sequence is TGTGCCAGCAGCAAAGCCGAGGCTCCGAGGACTGAAGCTTTCTTT.

This clone was counted once. The chain carries TRBV12-5 and TRBJ2-5; tentatively, D is TRBD2 (6 bases). The CDR3 runs 14 residues. The germline V gene has CDR1 LGHNT and CDR2 FRNRAP. V lost 6 bases to trimming and J lost 1 base, with 12 bases between them. The CDR3 protein is CASGPGGAQETQYF. As DNA, the CDR3 is TGTGCTAGTGGCCCTGGAGGGGCCCAAGAGACCCAGTACTTC. Based on the CDR3 plus reference TRBV12-5 and TRBJ2-5, the full variable domain is DARVTQTPRHKVTEMGQEVTMRCQPILGHNTVFWYRQTMMQGLELLAYFRNRAPLDDSGMPKDRFSAEMPDATLATLKIQPSEPRDSAVYFCASGPGGAQETQYFGPGTRLLVL.

V and J are TRBV6-2 or TRBV6-3 and TRBJ2-3, with D tentatively TRBD2 (6 bases). Trimming cost V 5 bases and J 1 base, with 22 bases left between them. This CDR3 is 18 amino acids long. The germline gives CDR1 MNHEY, CDR2 SVGEGT. The CDR3 region is CASSISLSGAGRTDTQYF. The CDR3 nucleotides read TGTGCCAGCAGTATATCCTTGAGCGGAGCGGGCCGCACAGATACGCAGTATTTT.

This chain joins TRBV5-4 and TRBJ1-4; no clear D. This CDR3 has 13 amino acids. Trimming stripped 3 bases from V and 8 bases from J, with 11 bases between. CDR1 is SGHNT, CDR2 YYREEE, per germline (reference sequence). CDR3: CASSSPRGEKLFF. The CDR3 DNA reads as TGTGCCAGCAGCTCCCCCCGCGGGGAAAAACTGTTTTTT. Looking up the rest from reference TRBV5-4 and TRBJ1-4 gives the full variable domain: ETGVTQSPTHLIKTRGQQVTLRCSSQSGHNTVSWYQQALGQGPQFIFQYYREEENGRGNFPPRFSGLQFPNYSSELNVNALELDDSALYLCASSSPRGEKLFFGSGTQLSVL.

The V and J genes are TRBV5-1 and TRBJ2-3; 9 bases agree with TRBD2. The V and J ends lost 0 bases and 1 base, in that order; junction bases with no gene match: 3. This CDR3 comprises 16 residues. Germline V gene lookup returns CDR1 SGHRS and CDR2 YFSETQ. This chain's CDR3 is CASSLAERGGTDTQYF. Here the CDR3 DNA reads TGCGCCAGCAGCTTGGCGGAGCGGGGGGGCACAGATACGCAGTATTTT.

The chain is built from TRBV9 and TRBJ2-3, with D perhaps matching TRBD2 (5 bases). The CDR3 contains 13 residues. The germline gives CDR1 SGDLS, CDR2 YYNGEE. Trimming removed 4 bases from V and 3 bases from J, with 9 bases in between. The CDR3 loop is CASSPWRTDTQYF. The CDR3 DNA reads TGTGCCAGCAGCCCATGGAGGACAGATACGCAGTATTTT.

This chain joins TRBV4-1 and TRBJ2-3; possible D gene TRBD2, 8 bases. CDR3 length: 20 residues. V lost 3 bases to trimming and J lost 1 base, with 26 bases between them. Germline CDR1 is MGHRA and CDR2 is YSYEKL. The CDR3 sequence: CASSQDLNRGAGGRTDTQYF. The CDR3 DNA reads TGCGCCAGCAGCCAGGACTTAAACAGGGGCGCGGGGGGACGCACAGATACGCAGTATTTT.